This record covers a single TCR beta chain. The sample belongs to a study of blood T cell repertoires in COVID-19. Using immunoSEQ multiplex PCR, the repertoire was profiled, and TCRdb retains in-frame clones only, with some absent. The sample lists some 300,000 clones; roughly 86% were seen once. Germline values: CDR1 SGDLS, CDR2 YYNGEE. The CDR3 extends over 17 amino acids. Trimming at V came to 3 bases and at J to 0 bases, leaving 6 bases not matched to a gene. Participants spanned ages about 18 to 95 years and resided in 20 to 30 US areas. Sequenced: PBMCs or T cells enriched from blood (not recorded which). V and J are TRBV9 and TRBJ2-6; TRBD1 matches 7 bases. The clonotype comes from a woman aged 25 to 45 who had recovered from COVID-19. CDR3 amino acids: CASSEGQTFSGANVLTF. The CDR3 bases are TGTGCCAGCAGCGAGGGACAGACCTTCTCTGGGGCCAACGTCCTGACTTTC.